One sample yielded the 8 T cell receptor beta chains listed below, sequenced in a study of cytomegalovirus exposure and HLA in healthy donors. A multiplex PCR was run with 60 Vbeta primers and 13 Jbeta primers. Profiled with immunoSEQ multiplex PCR; TCRdb holds only in-frame clones, not every one. Its table lists some 180,000 clones. Material: PBMCs. The source is a man younger than 45 in good health and CMV-seronegative.

The V call is TRBV7-9, the J call TRBJ1-6, with TRBD1 identical over 7 bases. The CDR3 runs to 14 residues. J gave up 7 bases and V 3 bases, and 3 bases lay outside the gene matches. Germline CDR1 reads SEHNR; CDR2 reads FQNEAQ (reference sequence). The CDR3 region is CASSLMTGNSPLHF. The CDR3 nucleotides are TGTGCCAGCAGCTTGATGACAGGGAATTCACCCCTCCACTTT.

This rearrangement joins TRBV9 to TRBJ2-1; perhaps TRBD1 as D (5 bases). Trimming shortened V by 5 bases and J by 3 bases, and 15 bases separated the two germline ends. The germline V gene encodes CDR1 SGDLS and CDR2 YYNGEE. The CDR3 sequence is 15 residues long. CDR3 region: CASSRDSEFYNEQFF. CDR3 DNA: TGTGCCAGCAGTCGAGACAGCGAGTTCTACAATGAGCAGTTCTTC.

The gene calls are TRBV5-1 and TRBJ2-5, with 10 positions matching TRBD2. The CDR3 runs to 16 residues. Germline CDR1 reads SGHRS; CDR2 reads YFSETQ. V shed 0 bases, J shed 3 bases, and the junction held 5 bases outside the gene matches. The CDR3 DNA reads TGCGCCAGCAGCTTGGGACTAGCGGGCTGGAAAGAGACCCAGTACTTC. It yields the protein CASSLGLAGWKETQYF. The complete variable domain, with remaining parts taken from reference TRBV5-1 and TRBJ2-5, reads KAGVTQTPRYLIKTRGQQVTLSCSPISGHRSVSWYQQTPGQGLQFLFEYFSETQRNKGNFPGRFSGRQFSNSRSEMNVSTLELGDSALYLCASSLGLAGWKETQYFGPGTRLLVL.

This rearrangement joins TRBV4-2 to TRBJ2-5; 11 nucleotides line up with TRBD1. This CDR3 is built from 16 residues. V dropped 3 bases and J dropped 5; count of bases not matched to a gene: 8. The germline gives CDR1 LGHNA, CDR2 YNFKEQ. The CDR3 bases are TGTGCCAGCAGCCAGGCCCCGGGACAGGGGGGTGAGACCCAGTACTTC. Its protein is CASSQAPGQGGETQYF.

The chain is built from TRBV30 and TRBJ2-1, with TRBD2 identical over 9 bases. The CDR3 length is 15 residues. Germline CDR1 and CDR2: GTSNPN and SVGIG (reference sequence). The V gene end was trimmed by 4 bases and the J gene end by 8 bases; junction bases not matched to a gene: 12. This CDR3 reads CAWTRAGGGFDEQFF. In nucleotides, the CDR3 is TGTGCCTGGACTCGCGCGGGAGGGGGATTCGATGAGCAGTTCTTC.

This sequence joins TRBV29-1 and TRBJ1-6; D is unclear. The CDR3 contains 13 residues. The V end was cut by 4 bases, the J end by 0 bases, with 4 bases between. Germline CDR1 and CDR2: SQVTM and ANQGSEA. CDR3 nucleotide sequence: TGCAGCGTTGGCAGCTCCTATAATTCACCCCTCCACTTT. This codes for CSVGSSYNSPLHF.

The J gene is TRBJ2-2, the V gene TRBV5-1; the match to TRBD1 covers 7 bases. Germline V CDR1 and CDR2: SGHRS, YFSETQ. CDR3 length equals 15 residues. With V trimmed by 4 bases and J by 5 bases, 8 bases remained unmatched. DNA of the CDR3: TGCGCCAGCAGCATAACTACAGGGGATACCGGGGAGCTGTTTTTT. Translating it yields CASSITTGDTGELFF. Variable domain in full (rest from reference TRBV5-1 and TRBJ2-2): KAGVTQTPRYLIKTRGQQVTLSCSPISGHRSVSWYQQTPGQGLQFLFEYFSETQRNKGNFPGRFSGRQFSNSRSEMNVSTLELGDSALYLCASSITTGDTGELFFGEGSRLTVL.

The J gene is TRBJ1-2, the V gene TRBV7-9; TRBD1 is a possible D gene (6 bases). Deletions cut 4 bases from V and 8 bases from J, with 17 bases between. The CDR3 covers 14 residues. Germline values: CDR1 SEHNR, CDR2 FQNEAQ (reference sequence). The CDR3 is CASSSHRGARGYTF. CDR3 nucleotides: TGTGCCAGCAGCTCCCACCGGGGGGCTCGGGGCTACACCTTC. Looking up the rest from reference TRBV7-9 and TRBJ1-2 gives the full variable domain: DTGVSQNPRHKITKRGQNVTFRCDPISEHNRLYWYRQTLGQGPEFLTYFQNEAQLEKSRLLSDRFSAERPKGSFSTLEIQRTEQGDSAMYLCASSSHRGARGYTFGSGTRLTVV.